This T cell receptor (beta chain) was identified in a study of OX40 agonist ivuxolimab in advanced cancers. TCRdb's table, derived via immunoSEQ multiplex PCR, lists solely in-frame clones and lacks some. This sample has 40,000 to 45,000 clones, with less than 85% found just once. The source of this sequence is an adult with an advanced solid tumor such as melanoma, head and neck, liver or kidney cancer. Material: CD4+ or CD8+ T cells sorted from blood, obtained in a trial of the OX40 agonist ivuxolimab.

The CDR3 region is CASSTPQGAGYGYTF. CDR3 bases: TGTGCCAGCAGCACGCCCCAGGGGGCGGGCTATGGCTACACCTTC. The J gene is TRBJ1-2, the V gene TRBV9; 8 nucleotides agree with TRBD1. Germline CDR1 and CDR2: SGDLS and YYNGEE. The length of the CDR3 is 15 residues. The J segment lost 4 bases and the V segment lost 4 bases, leaving 9 bases of the junction unmatched.